This T cell receptor (beta chain) appears in the sequencing data of a study of response to subunit inactivated influenza vaccine. General observations from the study: Each seasonal influenza vaccination recruits few new T cells, the authors suggested.

CDR1 SGHTA and CDR2 FQGTGA come from the germline V gene. With V trimmed by 5 bases and J by 7 bases, 13 bases remained unmatched. This CDR3 contains 16 residues. TCRdb re-called the RT-PCR reads with MiXCR, one entry per CDR3 protein. Here the sample spans more than 700,000 distinct CDR3 sequences, 21% being singletons. The sample holds a few counts of this clonotype. Its specificity is not known. The sample in question was PBMCs from blood, obtained approximately 5 days after vaccination. The rearrangement links TRBV7-3 to TRBJ2-1, with 8 bases fitting TRBD2. This clonotype was sampled from a man aged 50 to 60 who received an inactivated influenza vaccine. The CDR3 spells CASSKGAGVKRNEQFF. The CDR3 DNA reads TGTGCCAGCAGCAAGGGAGCGGGAGTGAAGAGAAATGAGCAGTTCTTC.